These 5 T cell receptor beta chains came from one sample sequenced in a study of cytomegalovirus exposure and HLA in healthy donors. PCR employed 60 Vbeta and 13 Jbeta primers. TCRdb's table, derived via immunoSEQ multiplex PCR, lists solely in-frame clones and lacks some. The sample carries about 94,000 clones, 50% to 75% recorded once. Sequenced sample: PBMCs. These receptor sequences come from a man younger than 45 in good health and CMV-seronegative.

The chain is built from TRBV4-2 and TRBJ2-5; D remains unclear. From germline, CDR1 is LGHNA and CDR2 YNFKEQ. With 2 bases removed from V and 4 bases from J, the gap between germline ends came to 11 bases. CDR3 length: 14 residues. The CDR3: CASSQRGGSETQYF. The CDR3 nucleotides read TGTGCCAGCAGCCAACGAGGCGGTTCAGAGACCCAGTACTTC.

About this clone: The germline gene is not matched at one end of the junction; a read error may be the cause. The chain carries TRBV11-3 and TRBJ2-2; 7 nucleotides agree with TRBD1. The CDR3 covers 14 residues. The V gene's germline CDR1 is SGHNT and CDR2 YENEEA. The CDR3 coding sequence is TGTGCCTGCAGCTCGGGACAGATCACCGGGGAGCTGTTTTTT. It encodes CACSSGQITGELFF.

V gene TRBV6-1 combines with J gene TRBJ2-3; 12 bases are shared with TRBD2. Trimming removed 4 bases from V and 6 bases from J; junction bases left unmatched: 5. Germline CDR1 and CDR2: MNHNS and SASEGT. This CDR3 comprises 15 residues. The CDR3 coding sequence is TGTGCCAGCAGTGGACTAGCGGGAGAGGGGGATACGCAGTATTTT. It yields the protein CASSGLAGEGDTQYF.

The chain carries TRBV27 and TRBJ1-1; tentative D call: TRBD1 (6 bases). V shed 0 bases and J shed 7 bases, with 12 bases lying between them. This CDR3 contains 14 residues. Germline V lookup: CDR1 MNHEY, CDR2 SMNVEV (reference sequence). The CDR3: CASSLSRGYDEAFF. The CDR3, as DNA: TGTGCCAGCAGTTTATCGAGGGGGTATGATGAAGCTTTCTTT.

This clone was counted a few times. The chain carries TRBV5-1 and TRBJ2-3; D possibly corresponds to TRBD2 (6 bases). The germline V and J ends were trimmed by 2 bases and 7 bases, with 14 bases remaining between them. There are 14 residues in the CDR3. The germline V gene has CDR1 SGHRS and CDR2 YFSETQ. CDR3 coding DNA: TGCGCCAGCAGCTTACCTGGGACTTTGAATACGCAGTATTTT. Amino acid sequence: CASSLPGTLNTQYF.